A selection of T cell receptor beta chains follows, all from one sample in a study of T cells in Graves' hyperthyroidism and ophthalmopathy. TCRdb processed the multiplex PCR reads anew with MiXCR; each CDR3 protein has one entry. The data contain fewer than 500,000 distinct CDR3 sequences, roughly 15% of them singletons. The sample was blood. These receptors came from a woman aged 30 to 39 with Graves' ophthalmopathy. The CDR3 runs from the conserved cysteine through the conserved F or W. Fields, in order: V gene, D gene, clone size, J gene, CDR3 DNA, CDR3 protein. A D gene is named only where the DNA matches it firmly. The size of a clone is reported for some rows only, either as once, few or many, or as a class for expanded clones.

V: TRBV7-9; D: TRBD1; size: .; J: TRBJ1-3; DNA: TGTCCCAGCAGCTCGGGACAGGGGATCGGAAACACCATATATTTT; CDR3: CPSSSGQGIGNTIYF
V: TRBV19; D: .; size: few; J: TRBJ1-2; DNA: TGTGCCTCGGGGGACATAAACTATGGCTACACCTTC; CDR3: CASGDINYGYTF
V: TRBV20-1; D: TRBD1; size: .; J: TRBJ1-4; DNA: TGCAGTGCTAGAGACGGGACAGATGAAAAACTGTTTTTT; CDR3: CSARDGTDEKLFF
V: TRBV2; D: TRBD1; size: many; J: TRBJ2-5; DNA: TGTGCCAGCAGGCCAGGGACAGGGGGACAAGAGACCCAGTACTTC; CDR3: CASRPGTGGQETQYF
V: TRBV6-1; D: .; size: many; J: TRBJ2-5; DNA: TGTGCCAGCAGTGAAGCGTTTGAGCAGACCCAGTACTTC; CDR3: CASSEAFEQTQYF
V: TRBV5-1; D: .; size: many; J: TRBJ1-3; DNA: TGCGCCAGCAGCTTGGGGCGGACGAGCTCTGGAAACACCATATATTTT; CDR3: CASSLGRTSSGNTIYF
V: TRBV5-1; D: .; size: .; J: TRBJ1-3; DNA: TGCGCCAGCAGCTTTACGGGGGCAGGAAACACCATATATTTT; CDR3: CASSFTGAGNTIYF
V: TRBV12-3/TRBV12-4; D: TRBD1; size: many; J: TRBJ2-3; DNA: TGTGCCAGCAGTTTAGGAGGGGGCCAGACAGATACGCAGTATTTT; CDR3: CASSLGGGQTDTQYF
V: TRBV12-3/TRBV12-4; D: .; size: many; J: TRBJ2-1; DNA: TGTGCCAGCAGTTTGGGACCGGGGGATGAGCAGTTCTTC; CDR3: CASSLGPGDEQFF
V: TRBV6-1; D: .; size: many; J: TRBJ2-2; DNA: TGTGCCAGCAGACCGGGGCCAGCTGACACCGGGGAGCTGTTTTTT; CDR3: CASRPGPADTGELFF
V: TRBV6-5; D: .; size: many; J: TRBJ1-1; DNA: TGTGCCAGCAGTTACGGCAGGGTTGGGAACACTGAAGCTTTCTTT; CDR3: CASSYGRVGNTEAFF
V: TRBV6-1; D: .; size: .; J: TRBJ1-1; DNA: TGTGCCAGCACCCTGGGGACTGAAGCTTCCTTT; CDR3: CASTLGTEASF
V: TRBV5-1; D: TRBD1; size: .; J: TRBJ1-1; DNA: TGCGCCAGCAGCCATCGGGACAGCCACACTGAAGCTTTCTTT; CDR3: CASSHRDSHTEAFF
V: TRBV11-2; D: TRBD2; size: many; J: TRBJ2-7; DNA: TGTGCCAGCAGCTTCCTTGGGACTACCGACTACGAGCAGTACTTC; CDR3: CASSFLGTTDYEQYF
V: TRBV6-6; D: .; size: few; J: TRBJ1-2; DNA: TGTGCCAGCAGTTACTCGAAAGCACGTAACTATGGCTACACCTTC; CDR3: CASSYSKARNYGYTF
V: TRBV20-1; D: .; size: .; J: TRBJ2-7; DNA: TGCAGTGCTTGTGAAGGGACTGCCTACGAGCAGTACTTC; CDR3: CSACEGTAYEQYF
V: TRBV29-1; D: .; size: .; J: TRBJ1-5; DNA: TGCAGCGTTGTATTTGGGCCAGAGGGGAAGCCCCAGCATTTT; CDR3: CSVVFGPEGKPQHF
V: TRBV10-1; D: .; size: .; J: TRBJ1-3; DNA: TGTGCCAGCAGTTACCTAGAGAGCTCTGGAAACACCACATATTTT; CDR3: CASSYLESSGNTTYF
V: TRBV28; D: .; size: many; J: TRBJ2-7; DNA: TGTGCCAGCAGTTTCAGACAGGAAGACTACGAGCAGTACTTC; CDR3: CASSFRQEDYEQYF
V: TRBV7-6; D: .; size: many; J: TRBJ2-2; DNA: TGTGCCAGCAGCCCAAGCATCCCGAACACCGGGGAGCTGTTTTTT; CDR3: CASSPSIPNTGELFF
V: TRBV12-5; D: TRBD1; size: many; J: TRBJ1-1; DNA: TGTGCTAGTGGTGCTACACAGGGGGCGTACACTGAAGCTTTCTTT; CDR3: CASGATQGAYTEAFF
V: TRBV11-2; D: .; size: many; J: TRBJ2-2; DNA: TGTGCCAGCAGCTTAAGCCCGGGGGCTATCTCGAACACCGGGGAGCTGTTTTTT; CDR3: CASSLSPGAISNTGELFF
V: TRBV28; D: TRBD1; size: few; J: TRBJ2-7; DNA: TGTGCCAGCACCAAGACAGGGACCGAGCAGTACTTC; CDR3: CASTKTGTEQYF
V: TRBV4-2; D: TRBD1; size: few; J: TRBJ1-2; DNA: TGTGCCAGCAGCCAAGATCATACCCCCAGGGGGGGCTATGGCTACACCTTC; CDR3: CASSQDHTPRGGYGYTF
V: TRBV2; D: .; size: many; J: TRBJ1-1; DNA: TGTGCCAGCACGGGTAACACTGAAGCTTTCTTT; CDR3: CASTGNTEAFF
V: TRBV11-3; D: TRBD1; size: many; J: TRBJ1-4; DNA: TGTGCCAGCAGCGCCGGACAGGGAAAGGAGGAAAAACTGTTTTTT; CDR3: CASSAGQGKEEKLFF
V: TRBV7-9; D: .; size: many; J: TRBJ2-7; DNA: TGTGCCAGCGTTAGCGAGAACTCCTACGAGCAGTACTTC; CDR3: CASVSENSYEQYF
V: TRBV6-1; D: .; size: many; J: TRBJ2-2; DNA: TGTGCTACCCCAGGAAGGAACACCGGGGAGCTGTTTTTT; CDR3: CATPGRNTGELFF